This T cell receptor beta chain was captured in a study of OX40 agonist ivuxolimab in advanced cancers. Study at large: Every 2 weeks, ivuxolimab was infused into the patients intravenously at between 0.01 and 10 mg/kg.

The investigators sampled blood at baseline, at cycle 4 day 1, and at cycle 7 day 1. The V and J ends lost 0 bases and 1 base respectively, with 7 bases between them. The germline V gene has CDR1 SGHNT and CDR2 YYREEE (reference sequence). The CDR3 loop spans 14 amino acids. The data were produced by immunoSEQ multiplex PCR, yet TCRdb's version contains in-frame clones alone and is incomplete. The sample contains about 46,000 clones, 80% to 90% of which appear only once. The chain is built from TRBV5-4 and TRBJ2-5; D is ambiguous. Sequenced here: CD4+ or CD8+ T cells sorted from blood, sampled in a trial of the OX40 agonist ivuxolimab. This receptor was obtained from an adult with an advanced solid tumor such as melanoma, head and neck, liver or kidney cancer. The CDR3 region has the DNA TGTGCCAGCAGCTTGGGGCCAGTCCAAGAGACCCAGTACTTC. Protein: CASSLGPVQETQYF.